Below, 23 T cell receptor beta chains from the same sample are listed, as sequenced in a study of blood T cell repertoires in COVID-19. Method: immunoSEQ multiplex PCR; TCRdb's copy keeps in-frame clones and lacks some. The sample contains about 98,000 clones, around 72% of which appear only once. Sequenced: peripheral blood. The receptors were gathered from a man between 65 and 80 years old with acute or convalescent COVID-19.

The chain recombines TRBV24-1 with TRBJ1-2; 9 bases are a match to TRBD1. This CDR3 region has 15 residues. Trimming cost V 4 bases and J 4 bases; bases outside gene matches: 6. Germline CDR1 reads KGHDR; CDR2 reads SFDVKD. CDR3 in amino acids: CATSEPGQGIYGYTF. In DNA, the CDR3 is TGTGCCACCAGTGAACCGGGACAGGGAATCTATGGCTACACCTTC.

CDR3 amino acids: CASSGQGVEAFF. CDR3 nucleotide sequence: TGTGCCAGCAGCGGACAGGGAGTTGAAGCTTTCTTT. This chain links TRBV9 with TRBJ1-1, with TRBD1 matching 7 bases. V shed 3 bases, J shed 7 bases, and the junction held 3 bases outside the gene matches. The CDR3 is made up of 12 amino acids. CDR1 is SGDLS and CDR2 is YYNGEE in the germline V gene.

This clone was observed once. The rearrangement joins TRBV11-3 to TRBJ2-5, with D unresolved. The CDR3 runs to 13 residues. CDR1 is SGHNT and CDR2 is YENEEA in the germline V gene. The V end was cut by 3 bases, the J end by 1 base, with 6 bases between. CDR3 DNA: TGTGCCAGCAGCTTGGGCCTCCAAGAGACCCAGTACTTC. Protein sequence: CASSLGLQETQYF.

The chain links TRBV5-4 to TRBJ1-4, with TRBD1 matching 8 bases. The V gene end was trimmed by 1 base and the J gene end by 6 bases; junction bases not matched to a gene: 5. Germline V CDR1 and CDR2: SGHNT, YYREEE (reference sequence). The CDR3 totals 15 residues. CDR3 sequence: CASSLQGTGHEKLFF. As DNA, the CDR3 is TGTGCCAGCAGCTTGCAAGGGACAGGCCATGAAAAACTGTTTTTT.

The V and J genes are TRBV7-6 and TRBJ2-3, with D possibly being TRBD1 (5 bases). The V and J ends lost 5 bases and 4 bases respectively, with 19 bases between them. This CDR3 is 16 amino acids long. The germline V gene has CDR1 SGHVS and CDR2 FNYEAQ. This CDR3 is CASSRSRAHPADTQYF. The DNA of the CDR3 is TGTGCCAGCAGCCGAAGCAGGGCTCACCCCGCAGATACGCAGTATTTT.

The chain has TRBV6-6 and TRBJ1-5; 9 nucleotides align to TRBD1. Trimming at V came to 6 bases and at J to 5 bases, leaving 8 bases not matched to a gene. CDR1 is MNHNY, CDR2 SVGAGI, per germline (reference sequence). The CDR3 totals 15 residues. DNA of the CDR3: TGTGCCAGCAGCCCGGGACAGGGAAACGATCAGCCCCAGCATTTT. Residues: CASSPGQGNDQPQHF.

This chain uses TRBV28 with TRBJ1-3; D gene unclear. Germline CDR1 reads MDHEN; CDR2 reads SYDVKM. V was cut by 7 bases and J by 3 bases, with 7 bases left in between. The CDR3 length is 12 residues. CDR3 in amino acids: CASTPYGNTIYF. CDR3 bases: TGTGCCAGCACCCCGTATGGAAACACCATATATTTT.

The V and J genes are TRBV29-1 and TRBJ2-5, with D uncertain. There are 13 residues in the CDR3. V lost 6 bases, J lost 2 bases, and 13 bases lay in between. Germline lookup yields CDR1 SQVTM and CDR2 ANQGSEA. For the CDR3, the DNA is TGCAGCGTCGGGTGGCGGTTTCAAGAGACCCAGTACTTC. This encodes CSVGWRFQETQYF.

V is TRBV7-2 and J is TRBJ2-7; tentative D call: TRBD1 (6 bases). The length of the CDR3 is 15 residues. Germline V lookup: CDR1 SGHTA, CDR2 FQGNSA. V gave up 5 bases and J gave up 6 bases, with 20 bases separating them. In nucleotides, the CDR3 is TGTGCCAGCAGCCCTTTACTGAATATCAGGGGCGAGCAGTACTTC. It translates to CASSPLLNIRGEQYF.

CDR3 residues: CASSFTTGEAETQYF. For the CDR3, the DNA is TGCGCCAGCAGCTTTACGACAGGGGAGGCAGAGACCCAGTACTTC. The chain combines TRBV5-1 with TRBJ2-5; 8 nucleotides match TRBD1. Germline assignment: CDR1 SGHRS and CDR2 YFSETQ. V trimming: 2 bases; J trimming: 4 bases; junction bases outside the gene matches: 7. CDR3 length: 15 amino acids.

With regard to this clone: Other DNA sequences in the sample encode the same CDR3. This rearrangement joins TRBV6-6 to TRBJ2-7; D gene unclear. This CDR3 has 11 residues. Germline V lookup: CDR1 MNHNY, CDR2 SVGAGI (reference sequence). Trimming removed 5 bases at V and 4 bases at J, with 6 bases between. CDR3 DNA: TGTGCCAGCAGTCAAACATACGAGCAGTACTTC. It translates to CASSQTYEQYF.

V gene TRBV6-2 or TRBV6-3 combines with J gene TRBJ1-3; 7 bases are a match to TRBD1. With V trimmed by 4 bases and J by 3 bases, 0 bases remained unmatched. The CDR3 spans 13 residues. Germline CDR1 MNHEY, CDR2 SVGEGT. CDR3 bases: TGTGCCAGCAGTTGGACAGGTGGAAACACCATATATTTT. Protein: CASSWTGGNTIYF.

The V and J genes are TRBV28 and TRBJ2-7; D not resolved. The germline V gene encodes CDR1 MDHEN and CDR2 SYDVKM. The CDR3 is 12 residues long. V was shortened by 6 bases and J by 6 bases, with 12 bases between the two germline ends. In nucleotides, the CDR3 is TGTGCCAGCAGCCAAGTACACAGCGAGCAGTACTTC. Amino acid sequence: CASSQVHSEQYF.

The chain combines TRBV7-2 with TRBJ1-2; 7 nucleotides agree with TRBD1. The V and J ends lost 8 bases and 1 base, in that order; junction bases with no gene match: 7. This CDR3 contains 14 residues. Germline CDR1 SGHTA, CDR2 FQGNSA. The CDR3 loop is CASAQGTVNYGYTF. The DNA of the CDR3 is TGTGCCAGCGCCCAGGGGACAGTTAACTATGGCTACACCTTC.

Here the CDR3 DNA reads TGTGCCAGCAGGCAAGACAGGGGCAATCAGCCCCAGCATTTT. Translation: CASRQDRGNQPQHF. V and J are TRBV27 and TRBJ1-5, with TRBD1 matching over 7 bases. J gave up 2 bases and V 6 bases, and 4 bases lay outside the gene matches. The V gene's germline CDR1 is MNHEY and CDR2 SMNVEV (reference sequence). This CDR3 spans 14 amino acids.

The chain uses TRBV19 and TRBJ1-2, with TRBD1 matching 7 bases. The CDR3 is 14 amino acids. Germline CDR1 LNHDA, CDR2 SQIVND (reference sequence). V gave up 4 bases and J gave up 6 bases; unmatched junction bases: 8. The CDR3 loop reads CASSKQGRPDGYTF. The DNA for the CDR3 is TGTGCCAGTAGTAAACAGGGGCGGCCGGATGGCTACACCTTC.

This chain joins TRBV5-6 and TRBJ2-5; TRBD1 agrees at 7 bases. Trimming at V came to 0 bases and at J to 1 base, leaving 3 bases not matched to a gene. The germline V gene encodes CDR1 SGHDT and CDR2 YYEEEE. The CDR3 is made up of 15 amino acids. The CDR3 nucleotides are TGTGCCAGCAGCTTGGAAGGGACAGCCCAAGAGACCCAGTACTTC. Encoded protein: CASSLEGTAQETQYF.

This chain connects TRBV11-2 to TRBJ1-2; D gene ambiguous. Trimming pared 5 bases from V and 8 bases from J, leaving 18 bases between. The CDR3 is made up of 14 amino acids. Germline CDR1 is SGHAT and CDR2 is FQNNGV. CDR3 protein: CASSPTVSGSGYTF. The CDR3 region has the DNA TGTGCCAGCAGCCCGACGGTAAGCGGATCCGGCTACACCTTC.

This chain joins TRBV7-8 and TRBJ2-2; 11 nucleotides line up with TRBD1. CDR3 length: 15 amino acids. With V trimmed by 1 base and J by 6 bases, 1 base remained unmatched. CDR1 SGHVS and CDR2 FQNEAQ come from the germline V gene. The CDR3 DNA follows: TGTGCCAGCAGCTTAGGGGACAGGGGGGCCGGGGAGCTGTTTTTT. Translating it yields CASSLGDRGAGELFF.

The V gene is TRBV5-8, the J gene TRBJ2-1; D is unclear. With 0 bases removed from V and 1 base from J, the gap between germline ends came to 8 bases. The germline CDR1 and CDR2 sequences are SGHTS and YDEGEE. The CDR3 loop spans 15 amino acids. DNA for the CDR3: TGTGCCAGCAGCTTGGGGCCCCGATCCTACAATGAGCAGTTCTTC. It translates to CASSLGPRSYNEQFF.

The rearrangement links TRBV27 to TRBJ1-3; possibly TRBD1 for D (6 bases). Trimming took 6 bases from V and 0 from J, leaving 12 bases between them. Germline-derived CDR1 and CDR2 are MNHEY and SMNVEV (reference sequence). CDR3 length: 15 residues. The CDR3 DNA reads TGTGCCAGCAGCTCCAGGGGACCCTCTGGAAACACCATATATTTT. It is translated as CASSSRGPSGNTIYF.

The chain combines TRBV18 with TRBJ2-7, with D hard to call. Germline V gene data show CDR1 as KGHSH and CDR2 as LQKENI. V was pared by 0 bases and J by 2 bases, with 8 bases between. CDR3 length: 14 amino acids. The CDR3 here is CASSPPLRTYEQYF. The CDR3 nucleotides are TGTGCCAGCTCACCACCTCTGAGGACCTACGAGCAGTACTTC.

The chain joins TRBV28 to TRBJ2-5; TRBD1 matches 7 bases. With V trimmed by 6 bases and J by 5 bases, 12 bases remained unmatched. Germline loops: CDR1 MDHEN, CDR2 SYDVKM. The CDR3 has 15 amino acids. CDR3: CASRGQIPSGETQYF. The CDR3 region has the DNA TGTGCCAGCAGGGGACAGATACCCTCCGGGGAGACCCAGTACTTC.